Sequencing of this T cell receptor beta chain was carried out in a study of T-cell reconstitution after alpha-beta-depleted transplantation in children. Study results and limitations: Where alpha-beta T cells came from about two months after transplant was reportedly several hundred expanded graft clones. One year post-transplant, T-cell counts and diversity were largely derived from T cells produced anew.

A note on this clonotype: Its antigen is not identified.

V dropped 1 base and J dropped 2; count of bases not matched to a gene: 3. CDR3 size: 15 residues. Germline V lookup: CDR1 SEHNR, CDR2 FQNEAQ (reference sequence). The authors prepared the TCRbeta library with unique molecular identifiers. From the PCR reads, TCRdb called clonotypes with MiXCR, one entry per CDR3 protein. The data hold 900,000 or so distinct CDR3 sequences, with approximately 15% observed a single time. This receptor was identified in a male patient aged 10 to 17 who had a stem cell transplant for acute lymphoblastic leukemia, so the T cells may come from the graft donor. The specimen comprised PBMCs, mostly from graft donor cells, sampled 360 days after TCRalphabeta/CD19-depleted stem cell transplant. This rearrangement joins TRBV7-9 to TRBJ2-7, with 9 bases that match TRBD2. The CDR3 nucleotides are TGTGCCAGCAGCTTAGGTGGCGGGAGGGCCTACGAGCAGTACTTC. It is translated as CASSLGGGRAYEQYF.